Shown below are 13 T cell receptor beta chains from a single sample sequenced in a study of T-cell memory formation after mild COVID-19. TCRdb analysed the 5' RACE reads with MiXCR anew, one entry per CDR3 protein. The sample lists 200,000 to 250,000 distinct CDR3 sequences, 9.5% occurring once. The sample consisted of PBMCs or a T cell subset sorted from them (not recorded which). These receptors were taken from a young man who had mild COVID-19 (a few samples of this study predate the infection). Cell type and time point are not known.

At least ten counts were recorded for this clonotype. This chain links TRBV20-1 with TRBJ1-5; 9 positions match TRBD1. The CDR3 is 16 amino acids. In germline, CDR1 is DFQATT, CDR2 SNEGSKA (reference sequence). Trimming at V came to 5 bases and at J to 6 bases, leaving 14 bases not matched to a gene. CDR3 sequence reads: CSAPRNTGGFAQPQHF. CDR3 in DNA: TGCAGTGCTCCTAGAAACACAGGGGGCTTCGCTCAGCCCCAGCATTTT.

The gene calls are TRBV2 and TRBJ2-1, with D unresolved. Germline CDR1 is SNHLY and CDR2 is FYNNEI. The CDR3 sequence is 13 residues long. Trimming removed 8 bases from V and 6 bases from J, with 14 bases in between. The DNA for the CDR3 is TGTGCCAGCCGACGAGACACTGGCAATGAGCAGTTCTTC. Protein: CASRRDTGNEQFF.

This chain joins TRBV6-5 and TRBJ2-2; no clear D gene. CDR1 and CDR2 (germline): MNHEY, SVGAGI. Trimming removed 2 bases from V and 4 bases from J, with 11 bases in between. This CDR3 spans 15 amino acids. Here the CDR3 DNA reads TGTGCCAGCAGTTACACGACATCAGGCACCGGGGAGCTGTTTTTT. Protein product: CASSYTTSGTGELFF.

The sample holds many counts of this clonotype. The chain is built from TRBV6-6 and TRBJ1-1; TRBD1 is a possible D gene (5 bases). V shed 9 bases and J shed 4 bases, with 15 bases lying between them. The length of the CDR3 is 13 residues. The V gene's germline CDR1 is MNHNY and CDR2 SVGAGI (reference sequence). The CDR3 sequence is CASKQVEGTEAFF. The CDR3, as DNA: TGTGCCAGTAAACAGGTGGAGGGCACTGAAGCTTTCTTT.

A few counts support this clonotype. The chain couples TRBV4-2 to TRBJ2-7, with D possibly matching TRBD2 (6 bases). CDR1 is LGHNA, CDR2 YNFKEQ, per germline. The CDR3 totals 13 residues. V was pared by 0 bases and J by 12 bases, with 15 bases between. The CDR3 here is CASSQEKGRRGYF. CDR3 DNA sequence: TGTGCCAGCAGCCAAGAGAAGGGACGGAGGGGGTACTTC.

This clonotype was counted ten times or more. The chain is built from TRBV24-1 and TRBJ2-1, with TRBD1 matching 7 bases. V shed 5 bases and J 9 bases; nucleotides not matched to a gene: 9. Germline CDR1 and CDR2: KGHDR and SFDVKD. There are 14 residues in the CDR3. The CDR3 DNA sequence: TGTGCCACCAGTGCAACCGACAGGGACAGTGAGCAGTTCTTC. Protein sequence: CATSATDRDSEQFF.

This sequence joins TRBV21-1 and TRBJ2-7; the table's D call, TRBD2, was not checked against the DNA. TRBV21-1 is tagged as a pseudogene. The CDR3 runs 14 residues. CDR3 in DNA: TGTGCCAGCAGTCGGGGGACGGCCACCTACGAGCAGTACGTC. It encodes CASSRGTATYEQYV.

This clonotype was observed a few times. This CDR3 is CASSLGLAGARSYNEQFF. The CDR3 DNA is TGTGCCAGCAGCCTCGGACTAGCGGGGGCCCGCTCCTACAATGAGCAGTTCTTC. V usage is TRBV4-2 and J usage is TRBJ2-1, with 13 positions matching TRBD2. The V gene's germline CDR1 is LGHNA and CDR2 YNFKEQ. V lost 4 bases and J lost 0; bases outside the gene matches: 6. This CDR3 is built from 18 residues.

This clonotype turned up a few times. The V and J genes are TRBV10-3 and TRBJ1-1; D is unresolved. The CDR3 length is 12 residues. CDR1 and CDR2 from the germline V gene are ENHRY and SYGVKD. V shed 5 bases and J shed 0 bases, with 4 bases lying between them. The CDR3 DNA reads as TGTGCCATCAGTAATCTGAACACTGAAGCTTTCTTT. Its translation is CAISNLNTEAFF.

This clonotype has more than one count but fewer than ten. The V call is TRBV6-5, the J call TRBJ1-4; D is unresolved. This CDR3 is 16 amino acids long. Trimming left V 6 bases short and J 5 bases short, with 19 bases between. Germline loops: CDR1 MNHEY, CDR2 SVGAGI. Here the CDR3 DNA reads TGTGCCAGCAGACCTGGTGATATTGGACGGAATGAAAAACTGTTTTTT. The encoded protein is CASRPGDIGRNEKLFF.

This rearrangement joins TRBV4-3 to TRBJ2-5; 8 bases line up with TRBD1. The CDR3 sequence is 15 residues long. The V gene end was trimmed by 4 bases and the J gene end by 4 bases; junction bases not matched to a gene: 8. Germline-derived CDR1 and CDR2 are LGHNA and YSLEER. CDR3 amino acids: CASSRGQGRGETQYF. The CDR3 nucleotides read TGCGCCAGCAGCCGAGGACAGGGACGGGGAGAGACCCAGTACTTC.

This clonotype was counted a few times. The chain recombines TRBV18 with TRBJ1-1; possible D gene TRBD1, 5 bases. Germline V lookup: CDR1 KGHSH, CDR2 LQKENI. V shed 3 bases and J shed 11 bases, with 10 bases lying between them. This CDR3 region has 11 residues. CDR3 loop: CASSPEGPAFF. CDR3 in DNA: TGTGCCAGCTCACCGGAGGGGCCCGCTTTCTTT.

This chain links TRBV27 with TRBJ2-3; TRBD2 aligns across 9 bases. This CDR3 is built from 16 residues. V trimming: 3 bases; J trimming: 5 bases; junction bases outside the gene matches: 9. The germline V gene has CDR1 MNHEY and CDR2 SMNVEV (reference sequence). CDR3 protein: CASSFSGLALGDTQYF. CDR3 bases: TGTGCCAGCAGTTTTTCGGGACTAGCCCTTGGAGATACGCAGTATTTT.